This passage covers 19 T cell receptor beta chains from one sample sequenced in a study of T cell repertoires in cytomegalovirus infection. These receptors' targets are unknown. MiXCR, run by TCRdb on the reads, gives a single entry per CDR3 protein. The table lists roughly 69,000 distinct CDR3 sequences, about 29% of them singletons. Sequencing was performed on CD8+ T cells from cultured PBMCs, taken from culture after CMV antigen stimulation. The origin of the receptors is a human donor in good health (CMV status not recorded). Some clones in this sample may be carry-over from other donors' samples.

This clonotype was counted between two and nine times. V is TRBV18 and J is TRBJ1-1, with unresolved D. Germline CDR1 and CDR2: KGHSH and LQKENI. The CDR3 contains 12 residues. V was trimmed by 2 bases and J by 6 bases, leaving 7 bases between them. CDR3 region: CASSPKEPEAFF. The CDR3 DNA reads TGTGCCAGCTCACCAAAGGAGCCTGAAGCTTTCTTT.

This sequence joins TRBV29-1 and TRBJ2-5; 15 nucleotides align to TRBD2. There are 17 residues in the CDR3. Germline V CDR1 and CDR2: SQVTM, ANQGSEA. V lost 6 bases and J lost 4; bases outside the gene matches: 12. CDR3 DNA sequence: TGCAGCGTGGACGGACTAGCGGGAGGGCCCCGGCGAGAGACCCAGTACTTC. Protein sequence: CSVDGLAGGPRRETQYF.

This clonotype has more than one count but fewer than ten. The rearrangement uses TRBV7-4 and TRBJ2-7; D perhaps matches TRBD1 (6 bases). This CDR3 spans 13 amino acids. CDR1 is SGHVT and CDR2 is SQSDAQ in the germline V gene. V was trimmed by 2 bases and J by 5 bases, leaving 10 bases between them. CDR3 sequence: CASSLTGRHEQYF. The CDR3 DNA reads as TGTGCCAGCAGCTTAACAGGGCGCCACGAGCAGTACTTC.

The V and J genes are TRBV4-1 and TRBJ2-2; D unclear. From germline, CDR1 is MGHRA and CDR2 YSYEKL. V was shortened by 1 base and J by 4 bases, with 7 bases between the two germline ends. This CDR3 has 14 residues. The CDR3 here is CASSQVLGTGELFF. DNA for the CDR3: TGCGCCAGCAGCCAAGTCCTGGGCACCGGGGAGCTGTTTTTT.

This clonotype was detected only a few times. This chain connects TRBV7-8 to TRBJ2-1, with D perhaps TRBD1 (6 bases). The CDR3 loop spans 13 amino acids. Trimming removed 4 bases at V and 4 bases at J, with 8 bases between. The germline CDR1 and CDR2 sequences are SGHVS and FQNEAQ. The CDR3 loop reads CASSSGQYNEQFF. The CDR3, as DNA: TGTGCCAGCAGCTCTGGACAGTACAATGAGCAGTTCTTC.

The chain couples TRBV5-4 to TRBJ2-7; TRBD2 matches 7 bases. With 0 bases clipped from V and 4 bases from J, the junction kept 7 bases outside the gene matches. The CDR3 runs to 15 residues. Germline V gene lookup returns CDR1 SGHNT and CDR2 YYREEE (reference sequence). The CDR3 DNA is TGTGCCAGCAGCTTGGCCGGTCCGGGGGGATACGAGCAGTACTTC. As protein: CASSLAGPGGYEQYF. Filled out from reference TRBV5-4 and TRBJ2-7, the complete variable domain reads ETGVTQSPTHLIKTRGQQVTLRCSSQSGHNTVSWYQQALGQGPQFIFQYYREEENGRGNFPPRFSGLQFPNYSSELNVNALELDDSALYLCASSLAGPGGYEQYFGPGTRLTVT.

V and J are TRBV28 and TRBJ2-1; possible D gene TRBD2, 5 bases. CDR1 and CDR2 (germline): MDHEN, SYDVKM. V gave up 2 bases and J gave up 5 bases, with 16 bases separating them. The length of the CDR3 is 16 residues. In DNA form, the CDR3 reads TGTGCCAGCAGTTTACCCGCGGGTAGAATACACAATGAGCAGTTCTTC. Translating gives CASSLPAGRIHNEQFF. The full variable domain, in which reference TRBV28 and TRBJ2-1 provide the parts outside the CDR3, is DVKVTQSSRYLVKRTGEKVFLECVQDMDHENMFWYRQDPGLGLRLIYFSYDVKMKEKGDIPEGYSVSREKKERFSLILESASTNQTSMYLCASSLPAGRIHNEQFFGPGTRLTVL.

The chain carries TRBV7-6 and TRBJ2-1, with TRBD2 matching 11 bases. Germline V gene sequence: CDR1 SGHVS, CDR2 FNYEAQ. The CDR3 is 16 amino acids. The ends lost 1 base at V and 7 bases at J; junction bases unmatched: 6. The CDR3 DNA follows: TGTGCCAGCAGCTTAGAAATAGCGGGGGGGCGGAATGAGCAGTTCTTC. Translated: CASSLEIAGGRNEQFF.

The sample holds a few counts of this clonotype. The rearrangement uses TRBV6-1 and TRBJ2-4; TRBD1 is a possible D gene (6 bases). The germline V gene encodes CDR1 MNHNS and CDR2 SASEGT. The CDR3 has 13 amino acids. Trimming pared 4 bases from V and 7 bases from J, leaving 11 bases between. The CDR3 here is CASSVGGWNIQYF. DNA of the CDR3: TGTGCCAGCAGTGTAGGGGGTTGGAACATTCAGTACTTC.

The chain is built from TRBV4-3 and TRBJ2-3; 14 nucleotides align to TRBD2. Germline-derived CDR1 and CDR2 are LGHNA and YSLEER. The CDR3 runs 15 residues. J was trimmed by 5 bases and V by 3 bases; bases with no gene match: 1. CDR3 DNA sequence: TGCGCCAGCAGCCAGACTAGCGGGAGGGTAGATACGCAGTATTTT. It translates to CASSQTSGRVDTQYF.

The CDR3 coding sequence is TGCAGCGGTGCCGGGGACAGTACTACTAACTATGGCTACACCTTC. This codes for CSGAGDSTTNYGYTF. The J gene is TRBJ1-2, the V gene TRBV29-1; TRBD1 matches 7 bases. There are 15 residues in the CDR3. After removal of 7 bases from V and 0 bases from J, the junction contained 11 bases not matched to a gene. CDR1 and CDR2 from the germline V gene are SQVTM and ANQGSEA.

This clonotype was seen more than once but under ten times. The gene calls are TRBV5-4 and TRBJ1-5, with 10 positions matching TRBD1. The germline CDR1 and CDR2 sequences are SGHNT and YYREEE (reference sequence). V lost 4 bases to trimming and J lost 4 bases; unmatched junction nucleotides: 5. This CDR3 has 15 residues. Here the CDR3 reads CASSPDRGRNQPQHF. CDR3 nucleotide sequence: TGTGCCAGCAGCCCTGACAGGGGGCGGAATCAGCCCCAGCATTTT.

The V gene is TRBV9, the J gene TRBJ1-6; weak D call: TRBD1 (6 bases). Deletions cut 7 bases from V and 9 bases from J, with 20 bases between. Germline V gene data show CDR1 as SGDLS and CDR2 as YYNGEE. There are 15 residues in the CDR3. As DNA, the CDR3 is TGTGCCAGCGCATCGGAGGGGCAAGGGGGTTCACCCCTCCACTTT. Translated, it gives CASASEGQGGSPLHF.

This chain joins TRBV6-1 and TRBJ1-2; TRBD1 is a possible D gene (5 bases). V dropped 2 bases and J dropped 8 bases, with 18 bases sitting between them. The CDR3 sequence is 15 residues long. The V gene's germline CDR1 is MNHNS and CDR2 SASEGT. CDR3 sequence reads: CASSERPGPKGGYTF. Here the CDR3 DNA reads TGTGCCAGCAGTGAACGGCCGGGGCCCAAGGGGGGCTACACCTTC.

This clonotype occurred many times. The chain employs TRBV6-1 and TRBJ2-7; TRBD1 matches at 9 bases. Germline CDR1 is MNHNS and CDR2 is SASEGT. The CDR3 sequence is 16 residues long. The junction had 11 bases not matched to a gene; V was cut back by 2 bases and J by 6 bases. Written as DNA, the CDR3 is TGTGCCAGCAGTGAACAGCGGGACAGGGCTCGACGCGAGCAGTACTTC. As protein: CASSEQRDRARREQYF.

V usage is TRBV7-8 and J usage is TRBJ2-7, with D possibly matching TRBD1 (5 bases). Germline V lookup: CDR1 SGHVS, CDR2 FQNEAQ. The CDR3 runs 15 residues. Trimming removed 5 bases from V and 0 bases from J, with 14 bases in between. Here the CDR3 reads CASSPLGQDSYEQYF. The DNA for the CDR3 is TGTGCCAGCAGCCCCTTGGGGCAGGACTCCTACGAGCAGTACTTC. Full variable domain (remainder filled in from reference TRBV7-8 and TRBJ2-7): GAGVSQSPRYKVAKRGQDVALRCDPISGHVSLFWYQQALGQGPEFLTYFQNEAQLDKSGLPSDRFFAERPEGSVSTLKIQRTQQEDSAVYLCASSPLGQDSYEQYFGPGTRLTVT.

This clonotype has a count of ten or more. This chain uses TRBV7-9 with TRBJ1-1; D unclear. Germline V gives CDR1 SEHNR, CDR2 FQNEAQ (reference sequence). Deletions cut 6 bases from V and 0 bases from J, with 8 bases between. This CDR3 has 13 amino acids. CDR3 in amino acids: CASRAILNTEAFF. Written as DNA, the CDR3 is TGTGCCAGCAGGGCGATCCTGAACACTGAAGCTTTCTTT.

The rearrangement joins TRBV9 to TRBJ1-5, with D perhaps matching TRBD1 (5 bases). This CDR3 comprises 13 residues. Germline V gene data show CDR1 as SGDLS and CDR2 as YYNGEE. V lost 0 bases, J lost 7 bases, and 8 bases lay in between. The CDR3, as DNA: TGTGCCAGCAGCGTAGAAGGGGTCCAGCCCCAGCATTTT. This sequence encodes CASSVEGVQPQHF.

This clonotype was detected a few times. The V and J genes are TRBV3-1 and TRBJ2-7; D unresolved. The CDR3 sequence is 16 residues long. Trimming cost V 0 bases and J 5 bases, with 17 bases left between them. The V gene's germline CDR1 is LGHDT and CDR2 YNNKEL (reference sequence). Here the CDR3 reads CASSQDLTWGSHEQYF. In DNA form, the CDR3 reads TGTGCCAGCAGCCAAGATCTAACGTGGGGATCCCACGAGCAGTACTTC.